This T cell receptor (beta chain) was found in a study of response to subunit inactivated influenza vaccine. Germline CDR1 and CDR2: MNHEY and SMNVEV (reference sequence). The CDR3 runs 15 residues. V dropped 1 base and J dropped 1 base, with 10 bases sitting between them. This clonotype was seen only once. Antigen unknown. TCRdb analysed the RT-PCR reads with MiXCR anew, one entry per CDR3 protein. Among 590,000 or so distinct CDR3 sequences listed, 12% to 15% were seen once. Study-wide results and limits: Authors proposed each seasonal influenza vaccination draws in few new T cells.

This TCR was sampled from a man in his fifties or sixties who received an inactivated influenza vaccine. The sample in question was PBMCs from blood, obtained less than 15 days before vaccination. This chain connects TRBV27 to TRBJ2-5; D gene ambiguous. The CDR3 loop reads CASSLLGKSQETQYF. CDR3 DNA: TGTGCCAGCAGTTTATTGGGGAAATCCCAAGAGACCCAGTACTTC.